Listed below are T cell receptor beta chains from one sample, sequenced in a study of blood T cell repertoires in COVID-19. The protocol was immunoSEQ multiplex PCR, while the TCRdb copy is restricted to in-frame clones and leaves out a portion. Of about 92,000 clones in the sample, around 67% were seen once. The sample was peripheral blood. The receptors originated from a woman aged 60-70 years in a cohort sampled during active or convalescent COVID-19. Each CDR3 is given without its conserved first and last residue.

cdr3_aa j_call v_call
ASSLVAGVTYNEQF TRBJ2-1 TRBV7-7
ASGGQYNSPLH TRBJ1-6 TRBV10-2
ASSETGSNQPQH TRBJ1-5 TRBV2
ASRTSGADTQY TRBJ2-3 TRBV5-4
ASSLLESSNQPQH TRBJ1-5 TRBV2
AIPGFEQY TRBJ2-7 TRBV21-1
ASSQGGITSNQPQH TRBJ1-5 TRBV4-1
ASSSNPGQGLEGYT TRBJ1-2 TRBV7-3
ASSRDRVGEHADTQY TRBJ2-3 TRBV27
ASSQAGGPRETQY TRBJ2-5 TRBV3-1/TRBV3-2
ATSRVRFGAGRQETQY TRBJ2-5 TRBV15
ASSWARGQGWNTGELF TRBJ2-2 TRBV28
ASSLWQGTEKLF TRBJ1-4 TRBV5-1
AWSNRGFVDTGELF TRBJ2-2 TRBV30
SVTNRGDRHEQY TRBJ2-7 TRBV29-1
ASTPTGHLAKNIQY TRBJ2-4 TRBV19